This TCR beta chain was identified in a study of shared clonotypes between healthy human individuals (dated by TCRdb to about 2020). Describing the broader study: The cohort comprised a couple of women and three men aged 18 to 49 years. For each donor, three plates each were used for CD4 naive and CD4 memory, two plates were used for CD8 naive, and one plate was used for CD8 memory. The study deeply sequenced blood TCR repertoires of five healthy adults to estimate repertoire size and the extent of clonotype sharing between individuals. Different laboratories and diverse techniques were used to prepare libraries and sequence TCR repertoires, to increase sequencing depth and limit assay-specific biases. Between about 0.8 and 9.5 billion PBMCs per donor were obtained by leukapheresis. Study-level results and caveats: Incomplete sequencing was indicated by rarefaction of sorted-subset datasets, despite the large sequencing depth. Sampling was restricted to blood, and TCR repertoires in tissues likely differ from the TCR repertoires found in blood. Naive subsets generally had larger estimated clonotype richness than memory subsets did. The genetic and exposure-history diversity represented was limited by the small number of donors. When four donors were compared, the shared fraction of clonotypes was 5% to 6.5% for naive CD4, about 4% for naive CD8, 2% to 2.5% for memory CD4, and 0.4% for memory CD8. Pairwise subsampling led to the expectation that sequencing depth would affect the degree of clonotype sharing among donors. Higher generation probabilities were observed for clonotypes shared by all four sorted-subset donors than for non-shared clonotypes.

Worth noting for this clone: Its antigen remains undetermined. Base qualities are missing; no much larger clone stands one base away.

CD8 naive samples were CD45RO-negative cells positively selected for CCR7, giving a CD45RA+CCR7+ population that excluded TemRA cells. The donors were healthy, HIV-negative adults who had no recently reported acute infections or vaccinations. Every donor was a Caucasian adult living in Nashville, Tennessee, USA. Blood was collected by leukapheresis, and PBMCs were isolated by Ficoll-Histopaque density gradient centrifugation and then cryopreserved in liquid nitrogen vapor phase. Purity and quantity of every magnetically sorted T cell population were checked by analytical flow cytometry. Genomic DNA was isolated from every sorted fraction and measured by UV absorbance on a Nanodrop 2000c. From a lookup of the germline V gene (reference sequence), CDR1 and CDR2 are PRHDT and FYEKMQ. V and J are trimmed by 5 bases and 3 bases, and the gene matches miss 11 bases of the junction. Taken from cysteine to phenylalanine, the CDR3 has 16 residues. CDR3 DNA is the only sequence kept; it has 48 bases, read in frame from the first base.

Using the deep immunoSEQ assay, TCR CDR3 regions were amplified from genomic DNA by multiplex PCR. Extracted genomic DNA from each cell subset was spread evenly across all wells of several immunoSEQ 96-well plates, with each plate serving as a replicate. For sorted subsets, each replicate PCR was loaded with approximately 0.2 ug genomic DNA, equivalent to 25,000 to 35,000 T cell genomes. Purified libraries were measured with a Qubit 3.0 fluorometer, size-checked on a Bioanalyzer 2100, and measured again with the KAPA Library Quantification kit. Each immunoSEQ 96-well plate was sequenced on its own single-read 150-cycle Illumina NextSeq 550 flow cell. The original pipeline was this. Because the immunoSEQ output held only junctional sequences and lacked quality scores, the filtering could not match the filtering applied to full-length reads. To assign V/J genes and CDR3, sequences were annotated against IMGT germline references using PyIR, a Python wrapper for IgBLAST v1.9. Any read was removed if the V/J assignment was weak (E-value above 1e-6), the CDR3 was missing, or the read contained stop codons, out-of-frame junctions, or ambiguous translated residues. V3J clonotypes were defined as sequences sharing the same inferred V gene, J gene, and CDR3 amino acid sequence. Percentage overlap between repertoires was calculated by dividing the number of shared unique clonotypes by the size of the smaller repertoire. Richness of each repertoire was evaluated using RTK rarefaction, the Chao1 estimator, and Recon v2.1 estimates of unobserved clonotypes. For all TCRbeta clonotypes obtained by the gDNA method from a handful of donors, generation probabilities were computed with OLGA. TCRdb retrieved this table from immuneACCESS and kept in-frame rearrangements only. Not all clones are present; in checked studies, unresolved V genes account for under half, and no reason is known for the remainder. Clone size and V and J calls were adopted from that table, with D and trimming inferred from the DNA. Across this sample there are about 1.9 million clones, with about 94% seen only once. Roughly 1.7% of the sample goes to the ten largest clones.

The sequence was collected from a young man in good health. Some clones in this sample may be carry-over from other donors' samples. The sequence links TRBV13 to TRBJ1-2; a stretch of 8 junction bases matches TRBD1. The sequenced sample consisted of naive CD8+ T cells from PBMCs. What the cell subset or site label conveys for this sample: CD45RA+CCR7+. The sequenced DNA: TGTGCCAGCAGCCCGAACCCAGGGGGCGCAGACTATGGCTACACCTTC. Protein translation: CASSPNPGGADYGYTF.